This T cell receptor (beta chain) was identified in a study of T cells in Graves' hyperthyroidism and ophthalmopathy. The study, taken as a whole, reports: Clonotypes that were expanded in thyroid above 0.001 mostly appeared in blood too.

As regards this clonotype: The antigen remains undetermined.

The CDR3 contains 12 residues. V lost 6 bases and J lost 6; bases outside the gene matches: 3. The germline gives CDR1 SGHVS, CDR2 FQNEAQ. TCR beta CDR3 regions were amplified from RNA. The HTBI set primed first-round TCR CDR3 RT-PCR. From the multiplex PCR reads, TCRdb called clonotypes with MiXCR, one entry per CDR3 protein. The sample carries some 510,000 distinct CDR3 sequences, roughly 50% recorded once. Sequencing input: peripheral blood or thyroid tissue (not recorded which). This sequence originates from a woman younger than 30 with Graves' hyperthyroidism. The V and J genes are TRBV7-8 and TRBJ1-1; 8 nucleotides match TRBD1. The CDR3 coding sequence is TGTGCCAGCAGACGGACAGGGCCTGAAGCTTTCTTT. Encoded protein: CASRRTGPEAFF.